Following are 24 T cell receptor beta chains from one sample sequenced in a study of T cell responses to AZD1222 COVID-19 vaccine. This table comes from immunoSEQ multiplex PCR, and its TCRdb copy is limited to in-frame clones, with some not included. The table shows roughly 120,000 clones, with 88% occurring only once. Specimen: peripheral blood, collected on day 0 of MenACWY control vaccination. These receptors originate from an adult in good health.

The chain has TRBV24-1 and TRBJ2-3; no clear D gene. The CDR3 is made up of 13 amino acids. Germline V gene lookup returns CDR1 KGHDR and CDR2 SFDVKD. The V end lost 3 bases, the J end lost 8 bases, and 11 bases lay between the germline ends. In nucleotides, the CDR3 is TGTGCCACCAGTGATGGGCCGCACCCTACGCAGTATTTT. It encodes CATSDGPHPTQYF.

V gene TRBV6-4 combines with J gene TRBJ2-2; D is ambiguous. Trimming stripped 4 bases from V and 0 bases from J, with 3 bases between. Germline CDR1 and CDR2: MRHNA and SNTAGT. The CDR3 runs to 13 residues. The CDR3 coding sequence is TGTGCCAGCAGTGTCGCGAACACCGGGGAGCTGTTTTTT. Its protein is CASSVANTGELFF.

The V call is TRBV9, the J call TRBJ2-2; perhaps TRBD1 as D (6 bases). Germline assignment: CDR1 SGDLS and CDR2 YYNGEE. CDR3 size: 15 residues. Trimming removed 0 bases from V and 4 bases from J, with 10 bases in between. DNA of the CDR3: TGTGCCAGCAGCGTAGGGGGGCAAGTCACCGGGGAGCTGTTTTTT. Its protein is CASSVGGQVTGELFF.

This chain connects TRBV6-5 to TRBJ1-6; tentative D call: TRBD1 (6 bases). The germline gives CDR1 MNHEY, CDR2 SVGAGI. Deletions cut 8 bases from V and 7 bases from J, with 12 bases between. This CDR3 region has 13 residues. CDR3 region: CASGRGGNSPLHF. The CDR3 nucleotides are TGTGCCAGCGGCAGGGGCGGGAATTCACCCCTCCACTTT.

CDR3: CASRPDGTSTDTQYF. CDR3 nucleotide sequence: TGTGCCAGCAGACCGGACGGGACTAGCACAGATACGCAGTATTTT. This chain joins TRBV27 and TRBJ2-3; D may be TRBD2 (6 bases). Per the germline V gene, CDR1 is MNHEY and CDR2 is SMNVEV (reference sequence). CDR3 length equals 15 residues. The germline V and J ends were trimmed by 6 bases and 0 bases, with 13 bases remaining between them.

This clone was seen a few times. CDR3 nucleotides: TGTGCCAGCTCCCAGCCCGGCAGGCGACCCTACGAGCAGTACTTC. Its protein product is CASSQPGRRPYEQYF. The chain couples TRBV28 to TRBJ2-7; D is unresolved. The germline V and J ends were trimmed by 8 bases and 2 bases, with 19 bases remaining between them. This CDR3 is built from 15 residues. CDR1 and CDR2 (germline): MDHEN, SYDVKM.

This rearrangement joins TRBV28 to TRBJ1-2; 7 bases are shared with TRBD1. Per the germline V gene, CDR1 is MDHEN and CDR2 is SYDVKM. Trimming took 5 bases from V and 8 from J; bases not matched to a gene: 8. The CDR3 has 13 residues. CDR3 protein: CASSLQGMRGYTF. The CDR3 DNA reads TGTGCCAGCAGTCTACAGGGGATGAGGGGCTACACCTTC.

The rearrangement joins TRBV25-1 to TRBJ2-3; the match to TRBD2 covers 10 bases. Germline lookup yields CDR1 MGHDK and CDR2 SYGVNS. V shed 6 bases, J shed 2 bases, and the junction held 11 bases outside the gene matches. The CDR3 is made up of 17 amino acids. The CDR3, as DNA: TGTGCCAGCAGGGAGATTCGGACTAGCGGTCACACAGATACGCAGTATTTT. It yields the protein CASREIRTSGHTDTQYF. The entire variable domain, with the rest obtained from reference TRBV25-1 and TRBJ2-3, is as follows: EADIYQTPRYLVIGTGKKITLECSQTMGHDKMYWYQQDPGMELHLIHYSYGVNSTEKGDLSSESTVSRIRTEHFPLTLESARPSHTSQYLCASREIRTSGHTDTQYFGPGTRLTVL.

The CDR3 sequence is CASSLIGAGYTF. The CDR3 coding sequence is TGTGCCAGCAGCCTCATCGGTGCGGGCTACACCTTC. The chain recombines TRBV7-8 with TRBJ1-2; D is unresolved. This CDR3 spans 12 amino acids. Germline CDR1 reads SGHVS; CDR2 reads FQNEAQ. V shed 5 bases and J shed 8 bases, with 12 bases lying between them.

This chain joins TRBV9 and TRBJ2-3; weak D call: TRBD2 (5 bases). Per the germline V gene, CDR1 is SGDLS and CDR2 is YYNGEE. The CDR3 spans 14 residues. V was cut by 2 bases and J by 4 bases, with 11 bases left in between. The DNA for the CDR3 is TGTGCCAGCAGCGTCTCAGCGGATTCAGATACGCAGTATTTT. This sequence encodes CASSVSADSDTQYF.

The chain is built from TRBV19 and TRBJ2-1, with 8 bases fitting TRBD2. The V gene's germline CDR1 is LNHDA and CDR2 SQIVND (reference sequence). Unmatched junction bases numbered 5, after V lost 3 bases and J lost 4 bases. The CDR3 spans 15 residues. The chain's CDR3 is CASSISGNIYNEQFF. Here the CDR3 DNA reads TGTGCCAGTAGTATTAGCGGGAACATATACAATGAGCAGTTCTTC.

The CDR3 DNA is TGTGCCTGGAGTCCCCGGTGGGGGGAGCTGTTTTTT. Translating it yields CAWSPRWGELFF. The rearrangement joins TRBV30 to TRBJ2-2; D call uncertain. CDR3 length: 12 residues. Per the germline V gene, CDR1 is GTSNPN and CDR2 is SVGIG (reference sequence). V shed 2 bases and J shed 8 bases, with 9 bases lying between them.

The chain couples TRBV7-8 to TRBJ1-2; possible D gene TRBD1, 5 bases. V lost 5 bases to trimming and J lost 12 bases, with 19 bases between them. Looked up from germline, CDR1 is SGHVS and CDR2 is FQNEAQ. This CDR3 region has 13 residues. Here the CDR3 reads CASSNQGLGKNTF. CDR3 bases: TGTGCCAGCAGCAATCAGGGACTAGGAAAAAACACCTTC.

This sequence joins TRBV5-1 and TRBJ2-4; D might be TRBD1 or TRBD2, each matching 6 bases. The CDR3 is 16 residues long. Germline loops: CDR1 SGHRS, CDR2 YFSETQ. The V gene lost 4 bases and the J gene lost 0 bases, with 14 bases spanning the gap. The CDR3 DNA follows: TGCGCCAGCAGCGAAAGGGGGGTTCTAGCCAAAAACATTCAGTACTTC. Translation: CASSERGVLAKNIQYF. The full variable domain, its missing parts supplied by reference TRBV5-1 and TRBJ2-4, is KAGVTQTPRYLIKTRGQQVTLSCSPISGHRSVSWYQQTPGQGLQFLFEYFSETQRNKGNFPGRFSGRQFSNSRSEMNVSTLELGDSALYLCASSERGVLAKNIQYFGAGTRLSVL.

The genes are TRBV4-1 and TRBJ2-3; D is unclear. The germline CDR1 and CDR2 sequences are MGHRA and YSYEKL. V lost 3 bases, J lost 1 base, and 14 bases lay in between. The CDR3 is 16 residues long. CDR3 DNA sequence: TGCGCCAGCAGCCACCCCCGGCAGGACCGCACAGATACGCAGTATTTT. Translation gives CASSHPRQDRTDTQYF.

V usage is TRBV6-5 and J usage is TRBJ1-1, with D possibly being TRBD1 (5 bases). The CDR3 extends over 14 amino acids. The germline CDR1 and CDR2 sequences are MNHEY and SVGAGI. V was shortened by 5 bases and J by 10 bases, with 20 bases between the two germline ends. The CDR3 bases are TGTGCCAGCAGTCCCACCGGGACGAGCATCCGAGCTTTCTTT. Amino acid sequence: CASSPTGTSIRAFF.

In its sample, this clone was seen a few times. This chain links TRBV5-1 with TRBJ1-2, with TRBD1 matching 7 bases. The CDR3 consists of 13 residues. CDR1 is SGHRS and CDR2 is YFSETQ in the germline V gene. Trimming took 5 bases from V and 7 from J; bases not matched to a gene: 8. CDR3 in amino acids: CASRRDREVGYTF. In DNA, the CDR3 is TGCGCCAGCAGAAGAGACAGGGAGGTTGGCTACACCTTC. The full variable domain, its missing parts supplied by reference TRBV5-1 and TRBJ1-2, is KAGVTQTPRYLIKTRGQQVTLSCSPISGHRSVSWYQQTPGQGLQFLFEYFSETQRNKGNFPGRFSGRQFSNSRSEMNVSTLELGDSALYLCASRRDREVGYTFGSGTRLTVV.

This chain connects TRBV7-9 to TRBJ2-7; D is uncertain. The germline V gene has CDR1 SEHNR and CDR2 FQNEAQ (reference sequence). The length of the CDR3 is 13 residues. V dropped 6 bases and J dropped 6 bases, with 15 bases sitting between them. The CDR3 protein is CASRRTERTEQYF. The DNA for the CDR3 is TGTGCCAGCAGAAGGACGGAGCGAACCGAGCAGTACTTC. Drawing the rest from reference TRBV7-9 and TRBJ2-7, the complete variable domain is DTGVSQNPRHKITKRGQNVTFRCDPISEHNRLYWYRQTLGQGPEFLTYFQNEAQLEKSRLLSDRFSAERPKGSFSTLEIQRTEQGDSAMYLCASRRTERTEQYFGPGTRLTVT.

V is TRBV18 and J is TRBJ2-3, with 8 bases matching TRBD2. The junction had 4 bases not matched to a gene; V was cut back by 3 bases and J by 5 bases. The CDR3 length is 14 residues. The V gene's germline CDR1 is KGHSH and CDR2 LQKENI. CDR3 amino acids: CASSPWTSLDTQYF. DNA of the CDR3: TGTGCCAGCTCACCTTGGACTAGCCTAGATACGCAGTATTTT.

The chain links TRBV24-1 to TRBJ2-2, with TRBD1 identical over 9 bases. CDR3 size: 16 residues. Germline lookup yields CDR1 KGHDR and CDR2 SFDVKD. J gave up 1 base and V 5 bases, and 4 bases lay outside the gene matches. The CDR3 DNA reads TGTGCCACCAGTGGCCCGGGACAGGGGAACACCGGGGAGCTGTTTTTT. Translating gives CATSGPGQGNTGELFF.

CDR3 bases: TGTGCCAGCAGCTTTCGCACAGGGGCGAACACCGGGGAGCTGTTTTTT. Protein product: CASSFRTGANTGELFF. The chain is built from TRBV7-3 and TRBJ2-2; 7 bases are a match to TRBD1. This CDR3 comprises 16 residues. The germline V gene has CDR1 SGHTA and CDR2 FQGTGA. V shed 3 bases, J shed 0 bases, and the junction held 4 bases outside the gene matches.

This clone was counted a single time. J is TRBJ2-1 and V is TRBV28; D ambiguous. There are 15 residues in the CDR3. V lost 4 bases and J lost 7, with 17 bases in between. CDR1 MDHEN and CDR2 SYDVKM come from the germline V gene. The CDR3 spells CASSSGSWARNEQFF. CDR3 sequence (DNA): TGTGCCAGCAGTTCCGGTAGCTGGGCCCGGAATGAGCAGTTCTTC.

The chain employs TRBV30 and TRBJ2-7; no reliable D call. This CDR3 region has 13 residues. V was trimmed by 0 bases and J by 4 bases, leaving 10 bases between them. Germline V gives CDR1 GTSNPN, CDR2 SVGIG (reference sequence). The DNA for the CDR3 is TGTGCCTGGAGTGTACTTGGTCGGTACGAGCAGTACTTC. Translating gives CAWSVLGRYEQYF.

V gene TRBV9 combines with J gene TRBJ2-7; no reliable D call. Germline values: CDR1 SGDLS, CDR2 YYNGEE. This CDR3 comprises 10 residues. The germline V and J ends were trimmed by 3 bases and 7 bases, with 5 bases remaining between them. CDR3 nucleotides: TGTGCCAGCAGCGGAAAGGAGCAGTACTTC. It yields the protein CASSGKEQYF. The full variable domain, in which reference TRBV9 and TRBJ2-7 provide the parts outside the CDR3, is DSGVTQTPKHLITATGQRVTLRCSPRSGDLSVYWYQQSLDQGLQFLIQYYNGEERAKGNILERFSAQQFPDLHSELNLSSLELGDSALYFCASSGKEQYFGPGTRLTVT.